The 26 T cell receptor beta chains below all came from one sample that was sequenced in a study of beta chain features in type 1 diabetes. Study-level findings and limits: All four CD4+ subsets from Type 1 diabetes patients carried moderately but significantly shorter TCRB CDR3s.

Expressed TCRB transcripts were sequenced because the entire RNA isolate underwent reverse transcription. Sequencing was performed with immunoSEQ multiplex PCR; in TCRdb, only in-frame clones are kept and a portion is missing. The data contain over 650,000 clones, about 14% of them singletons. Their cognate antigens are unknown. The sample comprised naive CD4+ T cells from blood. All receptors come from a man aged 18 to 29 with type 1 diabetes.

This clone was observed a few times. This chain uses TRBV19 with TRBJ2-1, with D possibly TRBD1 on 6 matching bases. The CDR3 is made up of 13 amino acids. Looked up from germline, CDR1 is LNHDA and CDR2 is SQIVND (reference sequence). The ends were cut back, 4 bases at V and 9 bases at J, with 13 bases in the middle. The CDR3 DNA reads TGTGCCAGTAGTACCCAGGGGTCGAGTGAGCAGTTCTTC. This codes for CASSTQGSSEQFF.

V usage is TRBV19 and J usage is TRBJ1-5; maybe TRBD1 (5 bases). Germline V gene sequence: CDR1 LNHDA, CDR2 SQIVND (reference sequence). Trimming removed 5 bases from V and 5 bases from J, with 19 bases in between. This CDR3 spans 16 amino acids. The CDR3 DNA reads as TGTGCCAGTAGTTCACCGGGACCGTCGCGGCATCAGCCCCAGCATTTT. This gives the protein CASSSPGPSRHQPQHF.

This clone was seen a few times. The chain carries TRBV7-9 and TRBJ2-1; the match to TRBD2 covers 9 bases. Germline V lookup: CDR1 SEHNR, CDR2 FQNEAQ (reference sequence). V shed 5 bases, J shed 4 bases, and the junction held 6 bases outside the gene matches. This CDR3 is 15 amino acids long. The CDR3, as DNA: TGTGCCAGCAGCCTCAGACTAGCGGAGTACAATGAGCAGTTCTTC. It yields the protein CASSLRLAEYNEQFF.

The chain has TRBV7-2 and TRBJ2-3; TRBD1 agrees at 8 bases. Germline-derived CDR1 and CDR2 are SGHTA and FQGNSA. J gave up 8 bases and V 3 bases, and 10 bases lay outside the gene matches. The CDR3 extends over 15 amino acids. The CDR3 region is CASSLWQGARGTQYF. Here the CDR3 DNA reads TGTGCCAGCAGCTTGTGGCAGGGGGCAAGAGGTACGCAGTATTTT.

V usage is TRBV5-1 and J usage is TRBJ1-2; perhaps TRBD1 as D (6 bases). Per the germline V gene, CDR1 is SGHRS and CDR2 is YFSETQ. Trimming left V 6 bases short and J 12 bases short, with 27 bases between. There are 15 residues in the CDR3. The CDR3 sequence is CASTLGSQGRSAHTF. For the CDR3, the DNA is TGCGCCAGCACCCTTGGGTCCCAGGGGCGCTCGGCGCACACCTTC.

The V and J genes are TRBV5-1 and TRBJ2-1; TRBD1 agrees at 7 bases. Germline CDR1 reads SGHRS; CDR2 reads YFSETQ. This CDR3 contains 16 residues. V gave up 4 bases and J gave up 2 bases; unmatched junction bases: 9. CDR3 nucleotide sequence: TGCGCCAGCAGCCCACCACAGGGGAATGCCTACAATGAGCAGTTCTTC. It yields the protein CASSPPQGNAYNEQFF.

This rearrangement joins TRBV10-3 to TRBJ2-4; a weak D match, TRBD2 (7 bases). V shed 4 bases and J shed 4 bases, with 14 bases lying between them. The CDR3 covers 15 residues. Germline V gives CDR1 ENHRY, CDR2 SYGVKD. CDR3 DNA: TGTGCCATCAGTGGTGGCGGGGGCCCTAAAAACATTCAGTACTTC. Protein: CAISGGGGPKNIQYF.

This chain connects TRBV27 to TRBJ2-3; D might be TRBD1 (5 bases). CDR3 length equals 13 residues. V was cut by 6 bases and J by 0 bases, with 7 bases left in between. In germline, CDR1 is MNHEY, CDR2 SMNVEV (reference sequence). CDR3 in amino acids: CASSRESTDTQYF. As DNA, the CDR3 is TGTGCCAGCAGCAGGGAAAGCACAGATACGCAGTATTTT.

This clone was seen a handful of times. CDR3 sequence (DNA): TGTGCCAGCAGCGTAGAGGGACTAGCGGGGGGATCCCGCACAGATACGCAGTATTTT. Its translation is CASSVEGLAGGSRTDTQYF. The chain is built from TRBV9 and TRBJ2-3; 15 bases map to TRBD2. After removal of 0 bases from V and 1 base from J, the junction contained 6 bases not matched to a gene. The CDR3 extends over 19 amino acids. Germline CDR1 reads SGDLS; CDR2 reads YYNGEE.

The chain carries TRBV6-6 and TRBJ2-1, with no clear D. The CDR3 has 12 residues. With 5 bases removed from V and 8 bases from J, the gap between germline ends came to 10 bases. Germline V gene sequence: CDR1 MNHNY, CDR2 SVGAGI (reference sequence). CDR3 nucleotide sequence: TGTGCCAGCAGTCTCTATAGCCATGAGCAGTTCTTC. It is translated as CASSLYSHEQFF.

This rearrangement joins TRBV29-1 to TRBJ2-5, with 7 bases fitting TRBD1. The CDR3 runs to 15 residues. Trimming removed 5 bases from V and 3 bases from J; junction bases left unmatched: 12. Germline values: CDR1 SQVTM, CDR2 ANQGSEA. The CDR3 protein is CSVYGQESRKETQYF. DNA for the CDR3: TGCAGCGTTTACGGACAGGAGAGCCGGAAAGAGACCCAGTACTTC.

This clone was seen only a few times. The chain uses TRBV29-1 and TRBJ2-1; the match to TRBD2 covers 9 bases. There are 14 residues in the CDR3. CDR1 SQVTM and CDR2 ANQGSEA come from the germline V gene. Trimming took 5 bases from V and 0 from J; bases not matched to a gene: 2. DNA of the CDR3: TGCAGCGTTCCTAGCGGGGACTCCTACAATGAGCAGTTCTTC. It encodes CSVPSGDSYNEQFF.

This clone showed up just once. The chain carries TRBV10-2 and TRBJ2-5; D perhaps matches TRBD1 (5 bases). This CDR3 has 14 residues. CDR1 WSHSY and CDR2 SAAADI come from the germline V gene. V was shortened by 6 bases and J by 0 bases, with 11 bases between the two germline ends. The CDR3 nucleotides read TGCGCCAGCAGGACGGACATTTACCAAGAGACCCAGTACTTC. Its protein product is CASRTDIYQETQYF.

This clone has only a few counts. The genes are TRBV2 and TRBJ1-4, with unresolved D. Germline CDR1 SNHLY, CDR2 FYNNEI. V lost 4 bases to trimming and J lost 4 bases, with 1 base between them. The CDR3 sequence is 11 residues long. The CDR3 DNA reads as TGTGCCAGCAGTGTTAATGAAAAACTGTTTTTT. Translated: CASSVNEKLFF.

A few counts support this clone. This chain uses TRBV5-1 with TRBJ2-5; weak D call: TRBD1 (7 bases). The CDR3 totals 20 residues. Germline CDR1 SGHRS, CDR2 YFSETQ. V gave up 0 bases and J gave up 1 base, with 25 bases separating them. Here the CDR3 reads CASSLAPPRAGQSPQETQYF. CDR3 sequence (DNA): TGCGCCAGCAGCTTGGCTCCTCCTAGGGCGGGACAGTCCCCCCAAGAGACCCAGTACTTC.

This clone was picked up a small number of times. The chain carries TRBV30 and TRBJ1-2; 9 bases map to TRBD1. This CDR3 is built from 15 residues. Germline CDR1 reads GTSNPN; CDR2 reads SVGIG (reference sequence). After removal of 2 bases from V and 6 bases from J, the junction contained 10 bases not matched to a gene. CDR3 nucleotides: TGTGCCTGGAGTAGGGTTGGACAGGGGCTCCATGGCTACACCTTC. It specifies CAWSRVGQGLHGYTF.

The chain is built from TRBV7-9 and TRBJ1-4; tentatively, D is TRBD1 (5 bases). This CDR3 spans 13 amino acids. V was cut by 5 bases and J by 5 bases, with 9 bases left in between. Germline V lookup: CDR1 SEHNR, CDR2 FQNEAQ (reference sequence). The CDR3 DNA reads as TGTGCCAGCAGCGGGACTTACAATGAAAAACTGTTTTTT. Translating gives CASSGTYNEKLFF.

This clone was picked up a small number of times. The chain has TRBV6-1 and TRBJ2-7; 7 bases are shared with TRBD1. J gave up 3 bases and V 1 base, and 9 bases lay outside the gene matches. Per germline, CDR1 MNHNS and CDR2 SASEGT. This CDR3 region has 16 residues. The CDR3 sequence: CASSEGFGTVIYEQYF. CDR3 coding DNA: TGTGCCAGCAGTGAAGGATTCGGGACAGTCATCTACGAGCAGTACTTC.

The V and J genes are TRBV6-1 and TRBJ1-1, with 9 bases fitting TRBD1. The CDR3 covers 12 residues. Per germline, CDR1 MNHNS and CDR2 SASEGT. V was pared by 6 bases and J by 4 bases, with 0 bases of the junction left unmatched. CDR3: CASRDRGTEAFF. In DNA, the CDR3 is TGTGCCAGCAGGGACAGGGGCACTGAAGCTTTCTTT.

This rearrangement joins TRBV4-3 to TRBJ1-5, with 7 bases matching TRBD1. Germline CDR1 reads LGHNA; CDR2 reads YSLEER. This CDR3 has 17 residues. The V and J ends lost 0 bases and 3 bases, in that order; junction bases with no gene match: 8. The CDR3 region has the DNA TGCGCCAGCAGCCAAGATCTTATGACAGGGTACAATCAGCCCCAGCATTTT. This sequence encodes CASSQDLMTGYNQPQHF.

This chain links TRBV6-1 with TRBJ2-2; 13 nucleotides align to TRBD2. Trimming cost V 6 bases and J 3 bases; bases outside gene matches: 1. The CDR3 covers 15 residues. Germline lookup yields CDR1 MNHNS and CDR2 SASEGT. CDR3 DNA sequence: TGTGCCAGCAGGGGACTAGCGGGGCACACCGGGGAGCTGTTTTTT. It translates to CASRGLAGHTGELFF.

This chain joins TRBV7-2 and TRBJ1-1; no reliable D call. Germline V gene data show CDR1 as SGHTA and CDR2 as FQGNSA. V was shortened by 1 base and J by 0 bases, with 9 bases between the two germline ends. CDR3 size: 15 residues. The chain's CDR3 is CASSLVLSMNTEAFF. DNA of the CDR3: TGTGCCAGCAGCTTAGTTTTGAGCATGAACACTGAAGCTTTCTTT.

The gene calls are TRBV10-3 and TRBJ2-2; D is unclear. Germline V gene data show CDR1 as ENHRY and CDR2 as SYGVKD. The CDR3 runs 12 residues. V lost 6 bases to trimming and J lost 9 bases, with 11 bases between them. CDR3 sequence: CAIRDLYRELFF. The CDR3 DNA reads TGTGCCATCAGAGACCTCTACCGGGAGCTGTTTTTT.

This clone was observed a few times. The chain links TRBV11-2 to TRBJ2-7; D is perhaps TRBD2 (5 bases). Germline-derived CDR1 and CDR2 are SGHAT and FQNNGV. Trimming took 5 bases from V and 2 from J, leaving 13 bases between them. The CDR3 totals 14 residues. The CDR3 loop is CASSPLPGTYEQYF. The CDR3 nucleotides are TGTGCCAGCAGCCCATTACCGGGGACCTACGAGCAGTACTTC. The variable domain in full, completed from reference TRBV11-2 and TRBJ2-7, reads EAGVAQSPRYKIIEKRQSVAFWCNPISGHATLYWYQQILGQGPKLLIQFQNNGVVDDSQLPKDRFSAERLKGVDSTLKIQPAKLEDSAVYLCASSPLPGTYEQYFGPGTRLTVT.

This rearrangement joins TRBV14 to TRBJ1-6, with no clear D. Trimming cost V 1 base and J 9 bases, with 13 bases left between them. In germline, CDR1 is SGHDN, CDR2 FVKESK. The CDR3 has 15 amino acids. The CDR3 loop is CASSQGTARSSPLHF. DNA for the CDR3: TGTGCCAGCAGCCAAGGAACCGCGCGTAGTTCACCCCTCCACTTT.

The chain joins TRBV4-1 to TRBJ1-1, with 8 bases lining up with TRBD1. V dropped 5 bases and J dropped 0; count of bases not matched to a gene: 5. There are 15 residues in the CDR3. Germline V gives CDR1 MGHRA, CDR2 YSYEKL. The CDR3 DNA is TGCGCCAGCAGCGGAGGGACAGGCATGAACACTGAAGCTTTCTTT. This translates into CASSGGTGMNTEAFF.